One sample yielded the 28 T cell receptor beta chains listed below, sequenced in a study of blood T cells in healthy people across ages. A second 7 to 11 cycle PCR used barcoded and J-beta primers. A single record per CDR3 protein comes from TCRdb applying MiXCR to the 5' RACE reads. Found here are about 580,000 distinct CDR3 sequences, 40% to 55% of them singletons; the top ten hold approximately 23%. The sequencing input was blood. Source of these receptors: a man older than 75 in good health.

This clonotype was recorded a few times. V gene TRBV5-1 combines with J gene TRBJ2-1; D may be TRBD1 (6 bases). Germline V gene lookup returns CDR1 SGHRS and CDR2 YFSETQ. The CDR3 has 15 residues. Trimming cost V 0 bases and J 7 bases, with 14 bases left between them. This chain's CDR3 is CASSLGSGVRNEQFF. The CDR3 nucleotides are TGCGCCAGCAGCTTGGGTTCAGGGGTTAGAAATGAGCAGTTCTTC.

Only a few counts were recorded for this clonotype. The CDR3 bases are TGTGCCATCAGTGTCGATCCTTTCGGGTACGAGCAGTACTTC. Its protein product is CAISVDPFGYEQYF. This chain connects TRBV10-3 to TRBJ2-7; D unresolved. Germline V gives CDR1 ENHRY, CDR2 SYGVKD. V was trimmed by 4 bases and J by 4 bases, leaving 14 bases between them. CDR3 length: 14 amino acids.

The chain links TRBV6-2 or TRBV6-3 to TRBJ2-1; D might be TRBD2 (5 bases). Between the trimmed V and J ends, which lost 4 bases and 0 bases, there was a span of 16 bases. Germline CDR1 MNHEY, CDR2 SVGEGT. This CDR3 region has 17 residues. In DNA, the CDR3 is TGTGCCAGCAGTTCCCCCTCGGCCGGAGGCTCCTACAATGAGCAGTTCTTC. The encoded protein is CASSSPSAGGSYNEQFF.

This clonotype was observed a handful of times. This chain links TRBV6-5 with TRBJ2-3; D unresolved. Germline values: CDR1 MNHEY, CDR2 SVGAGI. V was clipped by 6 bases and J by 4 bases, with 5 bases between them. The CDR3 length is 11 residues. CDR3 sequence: CASRSPDTQYF. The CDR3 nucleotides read TGTGCCAGCAGATCCCCAGATACGCAGTATTTT.

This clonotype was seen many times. CDR3 loop: CASSDSRAQETQYF. CDR3 coding DNA: TGTGCCAGCAGTGACTCCCGGGCACAAGAGACCCAGTACTTC. The gene calls are TRBV25-1 and TRBJ2-5, with D unclear. Between the trimmed V and J ends, which lost 3 bases and 2 bases, there was a span of 10 bases. The germline gives CDR1 MGHDK, CDR2 SYGVNS. This CDR3 spans 14 amino acids.

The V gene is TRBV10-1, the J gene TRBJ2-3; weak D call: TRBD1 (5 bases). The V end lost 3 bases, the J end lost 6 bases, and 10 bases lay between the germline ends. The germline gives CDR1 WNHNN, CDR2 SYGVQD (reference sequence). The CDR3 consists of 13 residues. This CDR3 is CASSEPGSDTQYF. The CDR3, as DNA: TGCGCCAGCAGTGAACCAGGGTCGGATACGCAGTATTTT.

CDR3 DNA: TGTGCCAGCAGCCAAGAGGGGGGCGGGCCCGTCGTTGGCGATGAGCAGTTCTTC. It specifies CASSQEGGGPVVGDEQFF. This sequence joins TRBV3-1 and TRBJ2-1; D is tentatively TRBD1 or TRBD2 (6 bases each). V was cut by 0 bases and J by 8 bases, with 23 bases left in between. The CDR3 length is 18 residues. Germline assignment: CDR1 LGHDT and CDR2 YNNKEL (reference sequence).

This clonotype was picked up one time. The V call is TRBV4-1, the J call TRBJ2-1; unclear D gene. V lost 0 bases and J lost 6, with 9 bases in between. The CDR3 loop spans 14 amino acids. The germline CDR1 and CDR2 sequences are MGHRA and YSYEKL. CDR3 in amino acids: CASSQDPAVNEQFF. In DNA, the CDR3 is TGCGCCAGCAGCCAAGATCCGGCTGTCAATGAGCAGTTCTTC.

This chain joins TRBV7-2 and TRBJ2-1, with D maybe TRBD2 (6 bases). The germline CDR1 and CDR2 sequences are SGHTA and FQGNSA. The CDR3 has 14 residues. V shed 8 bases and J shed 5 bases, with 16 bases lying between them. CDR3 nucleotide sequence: TGTGCCAGCCTACGGTCTAGCGCCAACAATGAGCAGTTCTTC. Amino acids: CASLRSSANNEQFF.

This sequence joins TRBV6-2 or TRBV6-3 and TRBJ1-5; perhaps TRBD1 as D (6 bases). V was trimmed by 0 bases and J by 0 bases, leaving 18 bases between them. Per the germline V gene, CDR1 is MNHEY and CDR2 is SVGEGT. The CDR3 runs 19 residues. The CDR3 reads CASSYSPAGATYSNQPQHF. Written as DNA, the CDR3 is TGTGCCAGCAGTTACTCCCCGGCGGGGGCGACTTATAGCAATCAGCCCCAGCATTTT.

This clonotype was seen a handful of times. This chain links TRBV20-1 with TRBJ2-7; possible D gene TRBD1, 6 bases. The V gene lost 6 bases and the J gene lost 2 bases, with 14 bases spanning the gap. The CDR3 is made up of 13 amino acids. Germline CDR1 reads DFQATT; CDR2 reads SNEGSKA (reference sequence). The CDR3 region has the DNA TGCAGTGCCACGGACAGTGAACCCTACGAGCAGTACTTC. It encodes CSATDSEPYEQYF.

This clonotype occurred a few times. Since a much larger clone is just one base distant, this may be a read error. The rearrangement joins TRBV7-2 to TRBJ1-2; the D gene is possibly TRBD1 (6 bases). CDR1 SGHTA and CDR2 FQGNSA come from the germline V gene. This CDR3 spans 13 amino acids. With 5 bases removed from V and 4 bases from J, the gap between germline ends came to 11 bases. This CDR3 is CASSPDRTYGYTF. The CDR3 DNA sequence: TGTGCCAGCAGCCCCGACAGGACCTATGGCTACACCTTC. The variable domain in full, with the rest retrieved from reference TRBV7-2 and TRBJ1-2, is GAGVSQSPSNKVTEKGKDVELRCDPISGHTALYWYRQSLGQGLEFLIYFQGNSAPDKSGLPSDRFSAERTGGSVSTLTIQRTQQEDSAVYLCASSPDRTYGYTFGSGTRLTVV.

This CDR3 reads CASNNKQGPEQYF. Here the CDR3 DNA reads TGCGCCAGCAACAATAAACAGGGTCCCGAGCAGTACTTC. J is TRBJ2-7 and V is TRBV10-2; the D gene is possibly TRBD1 (6 bases). The CDR3 runs 13 residues. The V gene's germline CDR1 is WSHSY and CDR2 SAAADI. V lost 7 bases, J lost 6 bases, and 16 bases lay in between.

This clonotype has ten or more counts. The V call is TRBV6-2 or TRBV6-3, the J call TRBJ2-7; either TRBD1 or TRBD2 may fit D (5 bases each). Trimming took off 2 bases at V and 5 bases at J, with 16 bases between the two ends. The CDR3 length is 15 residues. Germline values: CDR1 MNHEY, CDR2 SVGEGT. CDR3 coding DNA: TGTGCCAGCAGTTACGGTTGGAGAGGGGCCCACGAGCAGTACTTC. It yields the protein CASSYGWRGAHEQYF.

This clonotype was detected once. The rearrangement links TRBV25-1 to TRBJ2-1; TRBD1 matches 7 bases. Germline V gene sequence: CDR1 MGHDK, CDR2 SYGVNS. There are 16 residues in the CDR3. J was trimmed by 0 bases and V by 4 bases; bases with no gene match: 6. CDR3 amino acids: CASSGPTGYSYNEQFF. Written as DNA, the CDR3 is TGTGCCAGCAGTGGCCCGACAGGGTACTCCTACAATGAGCAGTTCTTC.

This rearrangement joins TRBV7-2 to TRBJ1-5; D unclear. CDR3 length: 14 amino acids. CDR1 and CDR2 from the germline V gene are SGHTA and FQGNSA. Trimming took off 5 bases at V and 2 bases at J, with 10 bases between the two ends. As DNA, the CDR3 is TGTGCCAGCAGCCCCTCGTGGGGCAATCAGCCCCAGCATTTT. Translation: CASSPSWGNQPQHF.

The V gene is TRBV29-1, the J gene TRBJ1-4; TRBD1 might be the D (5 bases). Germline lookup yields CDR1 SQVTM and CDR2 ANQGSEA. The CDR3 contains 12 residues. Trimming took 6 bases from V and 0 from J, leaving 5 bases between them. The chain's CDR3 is CSVGATNEKLFF. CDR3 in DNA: TGCAGCGTGGGGGCAACTAATGAAAAACTGTTTTTT.

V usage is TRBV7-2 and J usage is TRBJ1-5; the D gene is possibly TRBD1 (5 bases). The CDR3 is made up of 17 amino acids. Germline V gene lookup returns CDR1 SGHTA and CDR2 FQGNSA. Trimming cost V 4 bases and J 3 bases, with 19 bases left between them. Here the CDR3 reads CASSSPLGATLNQPQHF. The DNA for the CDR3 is TGTGCCAGCAGCTCGCCTCTCGGGGCCACCCTCAATCAGCCCCAGCATTTT.

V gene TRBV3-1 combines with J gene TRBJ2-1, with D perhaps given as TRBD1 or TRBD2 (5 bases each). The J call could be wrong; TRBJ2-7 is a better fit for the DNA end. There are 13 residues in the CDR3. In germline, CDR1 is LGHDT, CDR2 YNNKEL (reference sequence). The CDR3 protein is CASSRDRYNEQYF. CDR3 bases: TGTGCCAGCAGCCGGGACCGCTACAATGAGCAGTACTTC.

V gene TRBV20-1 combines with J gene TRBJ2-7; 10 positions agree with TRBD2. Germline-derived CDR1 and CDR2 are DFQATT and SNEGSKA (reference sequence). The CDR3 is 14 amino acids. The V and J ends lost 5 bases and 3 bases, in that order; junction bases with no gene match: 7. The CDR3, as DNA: TGCAGTGCTGACCCTAGCGGGAGAAGCTACGAGCAGTACTTC. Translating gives CSADPSGRSYEQYF.

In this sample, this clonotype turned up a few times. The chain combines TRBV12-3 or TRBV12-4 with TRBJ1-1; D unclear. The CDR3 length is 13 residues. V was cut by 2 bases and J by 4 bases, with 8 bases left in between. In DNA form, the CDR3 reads TGTGCCAGCAGTTTACTGTGGGGCACTGAAGCTTTCTTT. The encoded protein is CASSLLWGTEAFF.

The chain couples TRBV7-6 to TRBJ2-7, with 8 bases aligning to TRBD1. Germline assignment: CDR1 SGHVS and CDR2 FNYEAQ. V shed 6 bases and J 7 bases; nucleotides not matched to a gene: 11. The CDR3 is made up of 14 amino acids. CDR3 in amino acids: CASRQTGQGREQYF. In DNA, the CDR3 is TGTGCCAGCAGACAGACTGGACAGGGTAGGGAGCAGTACTTC.

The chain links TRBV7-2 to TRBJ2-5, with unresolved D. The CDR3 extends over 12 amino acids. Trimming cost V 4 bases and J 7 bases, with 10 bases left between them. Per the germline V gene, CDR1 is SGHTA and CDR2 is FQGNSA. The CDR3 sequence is CASSSPLGTQYF. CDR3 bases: TGTGCCAGCAGCTCCCCCTTGGGGACCCAGTACTTC.

CDR3 sequence reads: CASSQARTGGASSSYNEQFF. The CDR3 region has the DNA TGCGCCAGCAGCCAAGCTCGGACAGGGGGCGCGTCGAGCTCCTACAATGAGCAGTTCTTC. The rearrangement links TRBV4-3 to TRBJ2-1; 11 bases fit TRBD1. Germline V lookup: CDR1 LGHNA, CDR2 YSLEER. The CDR3 extends over 20 amino acids. The V and J ends lost 1 base and 0 bases, in that order; junction bases with no gene match: 11.

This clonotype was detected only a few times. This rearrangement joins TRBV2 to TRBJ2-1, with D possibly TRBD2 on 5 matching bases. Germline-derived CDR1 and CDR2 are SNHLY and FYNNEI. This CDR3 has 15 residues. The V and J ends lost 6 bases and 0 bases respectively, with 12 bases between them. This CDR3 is CASSERGFSYNEQFF. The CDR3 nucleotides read TGTGCCAGCAGCGAGCGAGGGTTCTCCTACAATGAGCAGTTCTTC.

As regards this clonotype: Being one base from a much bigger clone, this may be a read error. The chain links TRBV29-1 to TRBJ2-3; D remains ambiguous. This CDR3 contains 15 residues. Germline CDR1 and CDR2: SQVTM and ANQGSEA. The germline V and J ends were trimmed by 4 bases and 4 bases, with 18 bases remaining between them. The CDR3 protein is CSVGSVPVGADTQYF. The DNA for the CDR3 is TGCAGCGTTGGGTCGGTCCCAGTGGGCGCAGATACGCAGTATTTT.

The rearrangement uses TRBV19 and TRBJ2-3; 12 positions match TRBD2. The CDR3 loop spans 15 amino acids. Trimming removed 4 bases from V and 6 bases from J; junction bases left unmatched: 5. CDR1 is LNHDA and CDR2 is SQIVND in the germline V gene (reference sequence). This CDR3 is CASSTLAGGSDTQYF. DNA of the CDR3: TGTGCCAGTAGTACACTAGCGGGAGGATCTGATACGCAGTATTTT.

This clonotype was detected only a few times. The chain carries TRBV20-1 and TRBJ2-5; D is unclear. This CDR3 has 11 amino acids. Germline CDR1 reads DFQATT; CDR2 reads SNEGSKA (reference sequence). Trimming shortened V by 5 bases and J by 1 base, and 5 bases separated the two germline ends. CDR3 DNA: TGCAGTGCTCCTCTCCAAGAGACCCAGTACTTC. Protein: CSAPLQETQYF.